These 3 T cell receptor beta chains originate from one sample sequenced in a study of T cell repertoires in cytomegalovirus infection. Each CDR3 protein is one row after TCRdb ran MiXCR on the reads. The sample has 800,000 to 950,000 distinct CDR3 sequences, over 25% seen once. No antigen has been assigned to these receptors. The material was cultured CD8+ T cells from PBMCs, obtained from culture after CMV antigen stimulation. Receptors were obtained from a human donor in good health (CMV status not recorded). Some clones in this sample may be carry-over from other donors' samples.

Written as DNA, the CDR3 is TGTGCCAGCAGCGTAGACGGGGCATACAATGAGCAGTTCTTC. Translated, it gives CASSVDGAYNEQFF. The J gene is TRBJ2-1, the V gene TRBV9; D is tentatively TRBD1 or TRBD2 (5 bases each). The germline V and J ends were trimmed by 0 bases and 4 bases, with 8 bases remaining between them. Per germline, CDR1 SGDLS and CDR2 YYNGEE. This CDR3 is built from 14 residues.

This chain uses TRBV4-3 with TRBJ2-3, with TRBD2 matching 12 bases. The V and J ends lost 1 base and 6 bases, in that order; junction bases with no gene match: 2. The germline V gene encodes CDR1 LGHNA and CDR2 YSLEER. The CDR3 length is 15 residues. DNA of the CDR3: TGCGCCAGCAGCCAAGCCCTAGCGGGGGGGGATACGCAGTATTTT. Protein product: CASSQALAGGDTQYF.

This clonotype appeared many times. The chain employs TRBV7-6 and TRBJ2-1; a possible D gene is TRBD1 (8 bases). The CDR3 totals 14 residues. Germline values: CDR1 SGHVS, CDR2 FNYEAQ. Trimming shortened V by 5 bases and J by 4 bases, and 12 bases separated the two germline ends. In DNA, the CDR3 is TGTGCCAGCAGCCTACAGGGGGGGTACAATGAGCAGTTCTTC. This gives the protein CASSLQGGYNEQFF.